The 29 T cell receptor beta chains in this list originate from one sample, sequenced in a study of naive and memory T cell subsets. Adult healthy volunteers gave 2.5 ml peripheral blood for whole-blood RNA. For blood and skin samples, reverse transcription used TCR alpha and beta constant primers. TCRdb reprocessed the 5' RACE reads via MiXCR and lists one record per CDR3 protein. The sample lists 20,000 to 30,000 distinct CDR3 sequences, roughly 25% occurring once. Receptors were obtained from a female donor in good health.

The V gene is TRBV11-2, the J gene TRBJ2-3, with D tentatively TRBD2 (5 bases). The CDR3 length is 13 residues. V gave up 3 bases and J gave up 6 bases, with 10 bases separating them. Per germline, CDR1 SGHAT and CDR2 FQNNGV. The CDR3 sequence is CASSLAWEDTQYF. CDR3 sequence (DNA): TGTGCCAGCAGCTTGGCGTGGGAGGATACGCAGTATTTT.

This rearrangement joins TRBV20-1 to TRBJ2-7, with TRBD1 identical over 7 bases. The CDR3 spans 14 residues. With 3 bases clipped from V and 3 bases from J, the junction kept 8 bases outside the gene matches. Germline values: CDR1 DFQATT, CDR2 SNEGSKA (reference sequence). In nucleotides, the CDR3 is TGCAGTGCTAGGACAGGGCACGGATTCTACGAGCAGTACTTC. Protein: CSARTGHGFYEQYF.

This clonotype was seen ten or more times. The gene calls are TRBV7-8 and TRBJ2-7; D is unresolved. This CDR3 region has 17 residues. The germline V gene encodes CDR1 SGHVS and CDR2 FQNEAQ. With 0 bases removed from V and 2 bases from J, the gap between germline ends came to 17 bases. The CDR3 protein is CASSLALLETNPYEQYF. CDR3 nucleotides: TGTGCCAGCAGCTTAGCGCTGTTGGAGACGAACCCCTACGAGCAGTACTTC.

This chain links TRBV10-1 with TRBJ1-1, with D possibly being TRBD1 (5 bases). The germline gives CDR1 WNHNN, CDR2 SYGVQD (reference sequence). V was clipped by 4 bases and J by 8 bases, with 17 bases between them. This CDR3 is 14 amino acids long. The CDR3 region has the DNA TGCGCCAGCAGTGGGGACGGTGGAACGAGGGAAGCTTTCTTT. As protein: CASSGDGGTREAFF.

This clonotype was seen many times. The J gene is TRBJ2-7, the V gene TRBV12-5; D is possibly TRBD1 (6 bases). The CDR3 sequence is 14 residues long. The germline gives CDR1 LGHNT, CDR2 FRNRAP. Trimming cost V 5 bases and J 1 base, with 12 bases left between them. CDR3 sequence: CASGSRTGSYEQYF. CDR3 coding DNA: TGTGCTAGTGGTAGCCGAACAGGGTCCTACGAGCAGTACTTC. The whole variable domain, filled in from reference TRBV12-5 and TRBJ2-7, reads DARVTQTPRHKVTEMGQEVTMRCQPILGHNTVFWYRQTMMQGLELLAYFRNRAPLDDSGMPKDRFSAEMPDATLATLKIQPSEPRDSAVYFCASGSRTGSYEQYFGPGTRLTVT.

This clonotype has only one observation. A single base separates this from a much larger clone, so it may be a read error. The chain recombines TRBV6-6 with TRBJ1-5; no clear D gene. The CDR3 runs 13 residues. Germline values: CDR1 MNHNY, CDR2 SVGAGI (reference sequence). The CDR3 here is CASSYDINQLQHF. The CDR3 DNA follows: TGTGCCAGCAGTTATGACATAAATCAGCTCCAGCATTTT.

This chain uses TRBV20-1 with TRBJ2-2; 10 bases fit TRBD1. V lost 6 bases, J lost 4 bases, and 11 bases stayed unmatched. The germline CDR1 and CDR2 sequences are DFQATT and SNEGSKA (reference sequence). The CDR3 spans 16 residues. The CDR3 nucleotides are TGCAGTGCCCCTAAAGCTGGGACAGGGGTCACCGGGGAGCTGTTTTTT. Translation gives CSAPKAGTGVTGELFF.

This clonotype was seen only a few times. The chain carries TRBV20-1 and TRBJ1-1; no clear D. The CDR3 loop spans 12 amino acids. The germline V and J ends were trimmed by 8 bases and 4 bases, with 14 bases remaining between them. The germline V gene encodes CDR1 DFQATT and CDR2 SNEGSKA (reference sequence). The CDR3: CSTAPFGTEAFF. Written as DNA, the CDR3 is TGCAGTACGGCCCCGTTCGGCACTGAAGCTTTCTTT.

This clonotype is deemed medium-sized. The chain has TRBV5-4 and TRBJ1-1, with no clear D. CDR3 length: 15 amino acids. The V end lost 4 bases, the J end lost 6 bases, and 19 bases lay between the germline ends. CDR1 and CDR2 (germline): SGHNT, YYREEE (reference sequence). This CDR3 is CASSPPLAATSEAFF. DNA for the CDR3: TGTGCCAGCAGCCCCCCTTTGGCAGCGACGTCTGAAGCTTTCTTT.

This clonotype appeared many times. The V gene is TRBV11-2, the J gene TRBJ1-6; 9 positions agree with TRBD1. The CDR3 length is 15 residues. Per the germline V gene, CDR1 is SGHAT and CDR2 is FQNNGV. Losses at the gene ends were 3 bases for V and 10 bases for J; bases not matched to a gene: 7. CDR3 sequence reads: CASSFMGQGWSPLHF. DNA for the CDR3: TGTGCCAGCAGCTTTATGGGACAGGGATGGTCACCCCTCCACTTT. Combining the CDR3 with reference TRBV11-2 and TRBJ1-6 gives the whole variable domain EAGVAQSPRYKIIEKRQSVAFWCNPISGHATLYWYQQILGQGPKLLIQFQNNGVVDDSQLPKDRFSAERLKGVDSTLKIQPAKLEDSAVYLCASSFMGQGWSPLHFGNGTRLTVT.

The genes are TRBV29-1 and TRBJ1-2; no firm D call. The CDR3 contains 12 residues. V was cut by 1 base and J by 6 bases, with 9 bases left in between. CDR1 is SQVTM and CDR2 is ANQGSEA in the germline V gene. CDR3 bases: TGCAGCGTTGAAGGGGCGCGGGATGGCTACACCTTC. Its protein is CSVEGARDGYTF.

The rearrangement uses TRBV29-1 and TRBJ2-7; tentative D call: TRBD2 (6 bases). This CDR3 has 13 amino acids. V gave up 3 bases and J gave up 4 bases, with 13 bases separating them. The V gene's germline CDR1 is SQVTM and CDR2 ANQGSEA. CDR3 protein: CSVDPGSGYEQYF. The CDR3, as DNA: TGCAGCGTTGACCCCGGGAGTGGGTACGAGCAGTACTTC.

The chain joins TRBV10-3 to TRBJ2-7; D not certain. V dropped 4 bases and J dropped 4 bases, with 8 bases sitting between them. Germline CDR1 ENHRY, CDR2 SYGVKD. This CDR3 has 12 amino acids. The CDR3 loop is CAISAAEYEQYF. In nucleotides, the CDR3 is TGTGCCATCAGTGCGGCAGAGTACGAGCAGTACTTC.

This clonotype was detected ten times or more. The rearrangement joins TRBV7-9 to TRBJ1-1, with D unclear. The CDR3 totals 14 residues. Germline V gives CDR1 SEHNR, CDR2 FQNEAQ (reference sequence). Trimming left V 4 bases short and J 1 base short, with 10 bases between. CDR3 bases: TGTGCCAGCAGCTCTAGGGAACAGAACACTGAAGCTTTCTTT. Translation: CASSSREQNTEAFF.

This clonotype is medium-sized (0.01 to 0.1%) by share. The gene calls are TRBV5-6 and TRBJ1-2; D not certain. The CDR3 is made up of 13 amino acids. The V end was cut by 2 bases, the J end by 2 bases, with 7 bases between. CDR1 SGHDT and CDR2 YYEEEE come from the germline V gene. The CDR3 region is CASSFRGNYGYTF. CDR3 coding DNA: TGTGCCAGCAGCTTCCGGGGAAACTATGGCTACACCTTC.

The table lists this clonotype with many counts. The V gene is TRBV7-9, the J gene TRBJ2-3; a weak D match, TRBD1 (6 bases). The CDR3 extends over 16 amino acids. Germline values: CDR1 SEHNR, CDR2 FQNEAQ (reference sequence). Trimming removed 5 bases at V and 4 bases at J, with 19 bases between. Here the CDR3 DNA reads TGTGCCAGCAGCGGCAAAACAGGGTTCCGCGCAGATACGCAGTATTTT. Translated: CASSGKTGFRADTQYF.

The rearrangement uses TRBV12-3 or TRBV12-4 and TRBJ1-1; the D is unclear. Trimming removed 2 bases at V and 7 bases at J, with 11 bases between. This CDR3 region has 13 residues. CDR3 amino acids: CASSLRHLGEAFF. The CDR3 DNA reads TGTGCCAGCAGTTTAAGACATCTTGGTGAAGCTTTCTTT.

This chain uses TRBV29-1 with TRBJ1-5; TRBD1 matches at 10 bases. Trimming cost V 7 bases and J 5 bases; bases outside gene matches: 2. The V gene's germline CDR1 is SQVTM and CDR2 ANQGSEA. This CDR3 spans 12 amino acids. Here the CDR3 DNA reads TGCAGCGCGGGGACAGGGGATCAGCCCCAGCATTTT. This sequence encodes CSAGTGDQPQHF.

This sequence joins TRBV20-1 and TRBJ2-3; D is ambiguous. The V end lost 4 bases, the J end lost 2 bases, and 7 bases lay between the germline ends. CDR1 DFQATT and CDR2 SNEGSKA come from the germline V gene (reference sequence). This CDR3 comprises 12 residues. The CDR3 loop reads CSAKGDTDTQYF. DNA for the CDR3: TGCAGTGCTAAAGGCGACACAGATACGCAGTATTTT.

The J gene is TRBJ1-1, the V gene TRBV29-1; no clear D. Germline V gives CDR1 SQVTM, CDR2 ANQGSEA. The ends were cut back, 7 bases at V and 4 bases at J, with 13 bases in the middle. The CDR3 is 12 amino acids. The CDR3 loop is CSAQGPSTEAFF. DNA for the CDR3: TGCAGCGCCCAAGGGCCCAGCACTGAAGCTTTCTTT.

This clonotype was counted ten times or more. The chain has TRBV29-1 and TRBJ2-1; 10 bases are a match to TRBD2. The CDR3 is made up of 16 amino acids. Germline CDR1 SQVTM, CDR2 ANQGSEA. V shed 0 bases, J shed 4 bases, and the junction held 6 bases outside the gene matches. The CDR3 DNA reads TGCAGCGTTGAAGACGTGGGACTAGCGAGGTACAATGAGCAGTTCTTC. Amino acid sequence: CSVEDVGLARYNEQFF.

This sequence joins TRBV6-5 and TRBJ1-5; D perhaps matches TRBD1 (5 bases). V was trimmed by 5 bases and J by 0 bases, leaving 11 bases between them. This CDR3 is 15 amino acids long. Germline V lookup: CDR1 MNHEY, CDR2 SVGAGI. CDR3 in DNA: TGTGCCAGCAGTCCCGGGACGCATAGCAATCAGCCCCAGCATTTT. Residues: CASSPGTHSNQPQHF.

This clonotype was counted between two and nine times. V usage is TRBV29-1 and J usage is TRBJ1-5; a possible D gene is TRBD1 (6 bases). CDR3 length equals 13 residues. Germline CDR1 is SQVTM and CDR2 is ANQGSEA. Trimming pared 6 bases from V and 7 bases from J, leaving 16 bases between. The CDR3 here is CSVVLSGDQPQHF. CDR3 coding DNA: TGCAGCGTGGTACTCTCAGGGGACCAGCCCCAGCATTTT.

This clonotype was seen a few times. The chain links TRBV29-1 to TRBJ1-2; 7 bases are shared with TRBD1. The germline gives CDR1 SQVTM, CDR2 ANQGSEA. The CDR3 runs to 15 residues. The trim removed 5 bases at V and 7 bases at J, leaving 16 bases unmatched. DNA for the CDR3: TGCAGCGTTTGGGCCCCGGGACAGACGGTTTCTGGCTACACCTTC. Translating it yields CSVWAPGQTVSGYTF.

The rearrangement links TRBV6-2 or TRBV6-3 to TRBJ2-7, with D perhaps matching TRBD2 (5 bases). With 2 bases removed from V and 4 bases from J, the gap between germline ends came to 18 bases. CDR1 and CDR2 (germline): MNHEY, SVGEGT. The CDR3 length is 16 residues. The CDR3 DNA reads TGTGCCAGCAGTTACATCCACGGTCGAGCGGTATACGAGCAGTACTTC. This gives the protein CASSYIHGRAVYEQYF.

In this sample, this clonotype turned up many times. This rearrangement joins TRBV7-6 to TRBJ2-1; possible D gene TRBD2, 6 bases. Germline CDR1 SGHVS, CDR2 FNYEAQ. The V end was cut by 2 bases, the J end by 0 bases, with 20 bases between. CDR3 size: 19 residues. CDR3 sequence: CASSLLGRTISSSYNEQFF. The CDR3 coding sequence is TGTGCCAGCAGCTTACTCGGTCGGACTATTTCGAGCTCCTACAATGAGCAGTTCTTC. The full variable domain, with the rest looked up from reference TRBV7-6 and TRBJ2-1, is GAGVSQSPRYKVTKRGQDVALRCDPISGHVSLYWYRQALGQGPEFLTYFNYEAQQDKSGLPNDRFSAERPEGSISTLTIQRTEQRDSAMYRCASSLLGRTISSSYNEQFFGPGTRLTVL.

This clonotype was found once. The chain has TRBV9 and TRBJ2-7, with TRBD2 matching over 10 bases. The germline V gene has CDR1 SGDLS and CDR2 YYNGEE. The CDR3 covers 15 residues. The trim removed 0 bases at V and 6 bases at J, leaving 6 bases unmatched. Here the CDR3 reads CASSVDIAGGLEQYF. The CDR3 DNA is TGTGCCAGCAGCGTAGATATAGCGGGGGGACTCGAGCAGTACTTC.

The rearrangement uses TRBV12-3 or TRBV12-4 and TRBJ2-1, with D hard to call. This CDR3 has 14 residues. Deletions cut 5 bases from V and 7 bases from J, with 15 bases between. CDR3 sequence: CASSPSGPWNEQFF. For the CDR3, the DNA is TGTGCCAGCAGTCCGTCCGGGCCCTGGAATGAGCAGTTCTTC.

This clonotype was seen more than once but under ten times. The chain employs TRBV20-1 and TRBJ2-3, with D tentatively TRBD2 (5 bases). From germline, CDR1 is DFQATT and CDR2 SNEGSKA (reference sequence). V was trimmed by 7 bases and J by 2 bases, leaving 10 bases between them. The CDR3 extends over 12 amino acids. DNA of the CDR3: TGCAGTGTCAGGAGGCACACAGATACGCAGTATTTT. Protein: CSVRRHTDTQYF.